This is a list of T cell receptor beta chains from one sample in a study of CD8 T cells in ankylosing spondylitis. TCRdb itself ran the 5' RACE reads through MiXCR, one entry per CDR3 protein. The sample yields 300,000 to 400,000 distinct CDR3 sequences, approximately 22% seen once. Sequencing was performed on blood, either unsorted or a sorted T cell fraction (not recorded which). The receptors originated from a male donor with ankylosing spondylitis or in good health (not recorded which). Each CDR3 is given with its conserved first and last residue. A D gene is named only where the DNA matches it firmly. Clone size is not always given. Where it is, it says once, few, many or a class for expanded clones.

len	d_gene	j_gene	v_gene	abundance	CDR3aa	CDR3nt
15	TRBD2	TRBJ2-1	TRBV12-3/TRBV12-4	few	CASSVPGGPYNEQFF	TGTGCCAGCAGTGTCCCGGGGGGGCCCTACAATGAGCAGTTCTTC
12	.	TRBJ2-3	TRBV30	.	CAWSQGTDTQYF	TGTGCCTGGAGTCAGGGCACAGATACGCAGTATTTT
14	.	TRBJ1-5	TRBV28	few	CASTPDTSNQPQHF	TGTGCCAGCACCCCAGACACCAGCAATCAGCCCCAGCATTTT
13	.	TRBJ2-7	TRBV12-3/TRBV12-4	few	CASSSPNSYEQYF	TGTGCCAGCAGTTCCCCCAACTCCTACGAGCAGTACTTC
12	.	TRBJ2-7	TRBV7-9	few	CASSADTYEQYF	TGTGCCAGCAGCGCAGATACCTACGAGCAGTACTTC
14	.	TRBJ2-7	TRBV7-9	.	CASSFGGTLDEQYF	TGTGCCAGCAGCTTCGGGGGAACTTTGGACGAGCAGTACTTC
15	TRBD2	TRBJ2-5	TRBV12-3/TRBV12-4	.	CASSLRAGGEETQYF	TGTGCCAGCAGTTTAAGAGCGGGGGGGGAAGAGACCCAGTACTTC
14	.	TRBJ2-5	TRBV20-1	.	CSARDIRETETQYF	TGCAGTGCTAGAGACATCAGGGAAACGGAGACCCAGTACTTC
14	.	TRBJ2-3	TRBV15	.	CATSGDRGTDTQYF	TGTGCCACCAGCGGGGACCGGGGCACAGATACGCAGTATTTT
18	.	TRBJ2-7	TRBV12-2	.	CASRFPALPRDSGPEQYF	TGTGCAAGTCGCTTCCCCGCCTTACCCCGGGATTCAGGGCCTGAGCAGTACTTC
14	.	TRBJ2-5	TRBV20-1	many	CSVLPRGWQETQYF	TGCAGTGTCCTTCCCCGGGGATGGCAAGAGACCCAGTACTTC
13	.	TRBJ1-5	TRBV7-9	few	CASSTTGNQPQHF	TGTGCCAGCAGCACAACAGGGAATCAGCCCCAGCATTTT
17	.	TRBJ2-3	TRBV5-1	.	CASSSSDGGYFTGTQYF	TGCGCCAGCAGCTCGAGCGACGGGGGATACTTCACAGGTACGCAGTATTTT
13	.	TRBJ1-6	TRBV9	.	CASSVDVASPLHF	TGTGCCAGCAGCGTAGATGTAGCTTCACCCCTCCACTTT
15	.	TRBJ2-2	TRBV20-1	.	CSVTISGLNTGELFF	TGCAGTGTGACCATCTCCGGACTGAACACCGGGGAGCTGTTTTTT
20	.	TRBJ1-2	TRBV6-2/TRBV6-3	.	CASSYSRFPTGGLANYGYTF	TGTGCCAGCAGTTACTCTCGATTCCCCACGGGAGGCCTAGCTAACTATGGCTACACCTTC
13	TRBD2	TRBJ2-1	TRBV6-4	.	CASSDSGEGEQFF	TGTGCCAGCAGTGACTCCGGGGAGGGTGAGCAGTTCTTC
15	TRBD1	TRBJ2-7	TRBV7-8	.	CASSRGTATSYEQYF	TGTGCCAGCAGCCGTGGGACAGCCACCTCCTACGAGCAGTACTTC
13	.	TRBJ2-2	TRBV12-3/TRBV12-4	many	CASTPWGAGELFF	TGTGCCAGCACCCCATGGGGAGCCGGGGAGCTGTTTTTT
12	.	TRBJ2-1	TRBV2	.	CASMSQGNEQFF	TGTGCCAGCATGAGTCAGGGGAATGAGCAGTTCTTC
15	.	TRBJ2-7	TRBV20-1	many	CSARDLTGTVYEQYF	TGCAGTGCTAGAGATCTGACTGGGACCGTTTACGAGCAGTACTTC
14	TRBD2	TRBJ2-3	TRBV7-8	.	CASSQAGGADTQYF	TGTGCCAGCAGCCAAGCGGGGGGGGCAGATACGCAGTATTTT
15	.	TRBJ1-3	TRBV7-9	few	CASRNREAYGNTIYF	TGTGCCAGCAGGAATCGGGAGGCTTATGGAAACACCATATATTTT
14	.	TRBJ2-7	TRBV27	few	CASSHTGQPYEQYF	TGTGCCAGCAGTCACACCGGGCAACCCTACGAGCAGTACTTC
13	TRBD2	TRBJ2-5	TRBV20-1	.	CSASNSSGWTQYF	TGCAGTGCTAGTAATTCTAGCGGCTGGACCCAGTACTTC
17	.	TRBJ2-3	TRBV9	few	CASSVGSTSGRTDTQYF	TGTGCCAGCAGCGTAGGAAGTACCAGCGGGCGCACAGATACGCAGTATTTT
13	.	TRBJ1-5	TRBV7-8	.	CASGRGGNQPQHF	TGTGCCAGCGGGCGGGGAGGCAATCAGCCCCAGCATTTT
14	.	TRBJ2-5	TRBV11-2	.	CASSLASFGETQYF	TGTGCCAGCAGCTTAGCTTCATTCGGGGAGACCCAGTACTTC
11	.	TRBJ2-3	TRBV29-1	once	CSVGMGDKQYF	TGCAGCGTTGGAATGGGTGATAAGCAGTATTTT
13	.	TRBJ2-1	TRBV7-9	.	CASSRASAGEQFF	TGTGCCAGCAGCCGGGCTAGCGCGGGGGAGCAGTTCTTC
15	.	TRBJ1-1	TRBV7-9	.	CASSLVKGGNTEAFF	TGTGCCAGCAGCTTAGTTAAGGGTGGGAACACTGAAGCTTTCTTT
14	.	TRBJ2-7	TRBV20-1	.	CSARWEGAPYEQYF	TGCAGTGCTAGGTGGGAGGGGGCTCCCTACGAGCAGTACTTC
15	TRBD1	TRBJ2-4	TRBV12-3/TRBV12-4	few	CASTDDRGAKNIQYF	TGTGCCAGCACCGATGACAGGGGGGCCAAAAACATTCAGTACTTC
12	.	TRBJ2-7	TRBV7-9	.	CASSYAYGEQYF	TGTGCCAGCAGCTACGCCTACGGCGAGCAGTACTTC
14	TRBD1	TRBJ2-5	TRBV6-4	.	CASTEGAYQETQYF	TGTGCCAGCACCGAGGGGGCGTACCAAGAGACCCAGTACTTC
16	.	TRBJ2-3	TRBV10-2	.	CASSEGLGQSTDTQYF	TGCGCCAGCAGTGAAGGTCTCGGACAGTCCACAGATACGCAGTATTTT
15	.	TRBJ2-2	TRBV12-3/TRBV12-4	.	CASSFVRGVDGELFF	TGTGCCAGCAGTTTCGTCAGGGGGGTCGACGGGGAGCTGTTTTTT
11	.	TRBJ2-1	TRBV7-9	.	CASSNRDEQFF	TGTGCCAGTTCGAACCGGGACGAGCAGTTCTTC
16	.	TRBJ2-4	TRBV7-9	.	CASSPTITLAKNIQYF	TGTGCCAGCAGCCCCACAATTACTCTAGCCAAAAACATTCAGTACTTC
15	.	TRBJ2-2	TRBV20-1	few	CSARRLLDPTGELFF	TGCAGTGCTAGACGGTTGCTCGATCCCACCGGGGAGCTGTTTTTT